The clone carrying this TCR beta chain is a singleton in its sample. Antigen specificity is unknown. V lost 0 bases and J lost 6, with 10 bases in between. This CDR3 spans 14 amino acids. Per germline, CDR1 SGDLS and CDR2 YYNGEE. This entry is derived from a study of beta chain features in type 1 diabetes. Overall study results and limits: Sampled from patients, naive, central memory and Treg TCRB repertoires appeared more similar than those sampled from healthy donors.

The study reverse transcribed the entire isolated RNA, so it sequenced expressed TCRB transcripts. Naive, central memory and regulatory T cell samples averaged about 3.57 million immunoSEQ reads each. Sequenced by immunoSEQ multiplex PCR; TCRdb stores in-frame clones only, minus some. The repertoire includes fewer than 900,000 clones, 15% to 20% of them detected once, and about 0.02% sits in the top ten. The receptor comes from a woman between 18 and 30 years old in good health. The chain combines TRBV9 with TRBJ2-1, with D hard to call. The sample taken for sequencing was naive CD4+ T cells from blood. The chain's CDR3 is CASSVVSSGNEQFF. In DNA, the CDR3 is TGTGCCAGCAGCGTAGTTTCCTCAGGCAATGAGCAGTTCTTC.